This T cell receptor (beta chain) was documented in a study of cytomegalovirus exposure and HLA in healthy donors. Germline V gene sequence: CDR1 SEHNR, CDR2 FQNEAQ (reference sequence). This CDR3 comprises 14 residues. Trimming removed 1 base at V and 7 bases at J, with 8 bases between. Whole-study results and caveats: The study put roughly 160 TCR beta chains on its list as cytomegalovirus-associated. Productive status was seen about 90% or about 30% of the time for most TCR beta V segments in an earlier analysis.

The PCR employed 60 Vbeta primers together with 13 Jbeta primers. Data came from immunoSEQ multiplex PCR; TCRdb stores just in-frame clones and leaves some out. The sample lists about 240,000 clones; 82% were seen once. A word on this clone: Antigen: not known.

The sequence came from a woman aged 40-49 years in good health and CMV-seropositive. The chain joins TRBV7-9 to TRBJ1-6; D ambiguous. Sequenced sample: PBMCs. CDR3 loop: CASSLGTGNSPLHF. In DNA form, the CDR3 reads TGTGCCAGCAGCTTAGGGACGGGGAATTCACCCCTCCACTTT.